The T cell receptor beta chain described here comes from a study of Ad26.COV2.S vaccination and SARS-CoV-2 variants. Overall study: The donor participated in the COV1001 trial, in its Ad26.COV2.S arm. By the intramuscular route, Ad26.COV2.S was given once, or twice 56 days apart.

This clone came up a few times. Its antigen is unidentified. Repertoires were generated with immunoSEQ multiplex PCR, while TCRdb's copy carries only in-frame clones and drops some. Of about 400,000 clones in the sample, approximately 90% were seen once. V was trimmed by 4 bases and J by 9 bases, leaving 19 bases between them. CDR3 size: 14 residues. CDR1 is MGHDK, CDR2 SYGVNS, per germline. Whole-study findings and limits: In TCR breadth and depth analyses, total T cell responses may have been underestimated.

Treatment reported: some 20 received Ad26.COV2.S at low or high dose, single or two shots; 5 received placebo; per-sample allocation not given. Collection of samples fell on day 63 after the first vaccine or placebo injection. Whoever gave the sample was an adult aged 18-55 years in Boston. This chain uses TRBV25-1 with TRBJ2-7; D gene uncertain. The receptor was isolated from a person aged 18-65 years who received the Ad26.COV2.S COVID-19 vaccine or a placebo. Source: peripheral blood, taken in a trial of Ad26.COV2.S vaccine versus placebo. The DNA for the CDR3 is TGTGCCAGCAGTGGCCAGGCGCCGGATGTCGTGCAGTACTTC. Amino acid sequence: CASSGQAPDVVQYF.